This T cell receptor beta chain came from a study of radiotherapy plus CTLA-4 blockade in lung cancer listed by TCRdb under 2018. With respect to the entire study: Objective responses were observed in approximately 19% of enrolled patients, and disease control was achieved in 25% to 35%. Overall study results and their limits: The strongest predictors of response, as reported, were early dynamic changes in blood T cell clones along with a rise in serum interferon-beta after radiation. After treatment with radiotherapy and ipilimumab, TCR clones that originated in tumors expanded in peripheral blood.

In this sample, this clone turned up a few times. What antigen it recognizes has not been identified. Base qualities are not provided; no much larger clone lies one nucleotide away. Library construction relied on the immunoSEQ multiplex PCR assay. This is the immuneACCESS table as TCRdb keeps it, with only in-frame sequences that have V and J called. A part of the clones is gone; compared with another copy, unresolved V genes explain less than half, and the rest is unexplained. The sample includes roughly 100,000 clones, with roughly four fifths observed a single time. Jointly, the top ten make up about a quarter of the sample. The study evaluated CTLA-4 blockade (ipilimumab) given together with focal radiation therapy in patients who had chemo-refractory metastatic non-small-cell lung cancer. The sequence derives from a human donor with non-small cell lung cancer that progressed on radiotherapy plus ipilimumab. This sample comprised peripheral blood, obtained from a patient treated with radiotherapy plus ipilimumab.

The sequenced DNA is TGCGCCAGCAGCTTGGAGGGGACAGCTTATGGCTACACCTTC. This is translated as CASSLEGTAYGYTF. Recombination linked TRBV5-1 to TRBJ1-2; TRBD1 lines up with 7 middle nucleotides. The CDR3 spans 14 residues, from the cysteine through the phenylalanine. Kept here is only the CDR3 DNA, which spans 42 bases and is read in frame from base 1. The junction shows trimming of 0 bases on V and 5 bases on J, and the gene matches do not reach 4 bases of it. Taken from the germline V gene, the CDR1 and CDR2 loops are SGHRS and YFSETQ.